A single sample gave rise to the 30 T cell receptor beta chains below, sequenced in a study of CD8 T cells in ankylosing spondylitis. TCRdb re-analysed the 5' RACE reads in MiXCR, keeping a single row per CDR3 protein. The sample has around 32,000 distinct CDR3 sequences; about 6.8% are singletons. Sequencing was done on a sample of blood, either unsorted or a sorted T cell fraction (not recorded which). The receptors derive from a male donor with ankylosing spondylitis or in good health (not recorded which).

DNA of the CDR3: TGTGCCAGCAGAGGACAAGAGACCCAGTACTTC. Its protein product is CASRGQETQYF. The chain has TRBV7-2 and TRBJ2-5; no clear D. Trimming shortened V by 6 bases and J by 2 bases, and 4 bases separated the two germline ends. The germline V gene has CDR1 SGHTA and CDR2 FQGNSA. This CDR3 contains 11 residues.

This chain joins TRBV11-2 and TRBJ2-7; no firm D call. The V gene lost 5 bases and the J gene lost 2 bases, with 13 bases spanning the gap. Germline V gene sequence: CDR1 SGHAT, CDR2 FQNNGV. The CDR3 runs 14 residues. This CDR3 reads CASSPMAAPYEQYF. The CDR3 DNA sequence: TGTGCCAGCAGCCCTATGGCGGCCCCCTACGAGCAGTACTTC.

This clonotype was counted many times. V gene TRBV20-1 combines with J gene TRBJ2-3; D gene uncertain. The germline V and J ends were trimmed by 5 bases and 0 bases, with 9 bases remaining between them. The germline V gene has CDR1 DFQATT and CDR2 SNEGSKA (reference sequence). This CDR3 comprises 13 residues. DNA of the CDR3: TGCAGTGCTCCCGGACCCAGCACAGATACGCAGTATTTT. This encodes CSAPGPSTDTQYF.

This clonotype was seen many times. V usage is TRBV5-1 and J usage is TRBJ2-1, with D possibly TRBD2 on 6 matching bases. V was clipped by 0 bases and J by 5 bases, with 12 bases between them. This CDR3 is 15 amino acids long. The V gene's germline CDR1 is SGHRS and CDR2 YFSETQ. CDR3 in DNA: TGCGCCAGCAGCTTGGATCCTAGCGCGAACAATGAGCAGTTCTTC. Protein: CASSLDPSANNEQFF.

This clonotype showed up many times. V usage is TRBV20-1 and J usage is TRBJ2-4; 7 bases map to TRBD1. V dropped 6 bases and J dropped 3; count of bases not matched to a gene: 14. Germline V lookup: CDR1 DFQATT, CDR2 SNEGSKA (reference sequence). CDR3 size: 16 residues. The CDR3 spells CSASGQLGSIKNIQYF. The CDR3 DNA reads TGCAGTGCCTCGGGACAGTTGGGCTCAATCAAAAACATTCAGTACTTC.

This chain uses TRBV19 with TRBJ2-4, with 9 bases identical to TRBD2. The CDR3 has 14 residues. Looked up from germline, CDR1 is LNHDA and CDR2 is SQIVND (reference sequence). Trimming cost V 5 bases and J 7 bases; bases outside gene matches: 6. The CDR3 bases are TGTGCCAGTAGTCCCCCCGGACTAGCGAACATTCAGTACTTC. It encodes CASSPPGLANIQYF.

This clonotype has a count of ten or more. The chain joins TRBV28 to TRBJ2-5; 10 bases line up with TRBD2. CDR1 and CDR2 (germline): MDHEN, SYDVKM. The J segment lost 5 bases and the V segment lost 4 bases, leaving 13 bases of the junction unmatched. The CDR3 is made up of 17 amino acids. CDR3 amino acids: CASSYHAGLAYGETQYF. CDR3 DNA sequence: TGTGCCAGCAGTTACCACGCGGGACTAGCGTATGGGGAGACCCAGTACTTC.

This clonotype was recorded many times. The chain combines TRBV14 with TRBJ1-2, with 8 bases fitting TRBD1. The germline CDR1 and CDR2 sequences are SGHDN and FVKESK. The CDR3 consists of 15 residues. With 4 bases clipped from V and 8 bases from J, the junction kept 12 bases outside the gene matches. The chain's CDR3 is CASSPQGALSRGYTF. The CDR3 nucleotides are TGTGCCAGCAGCCCCCAGGGGGCACTAAGCCGAGGCTACACCTTC. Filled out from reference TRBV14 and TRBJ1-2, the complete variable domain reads EAGVTQFPSHSVIEKGQTVTLRCDPISGHDNLYWYRRVMGKEIKFLLHFVKESKQDESGMPNNRFLAERTGGTYSTLKVQPAELEDSGVYFCASSPQGALSRGYTFGSGTRLTVV.

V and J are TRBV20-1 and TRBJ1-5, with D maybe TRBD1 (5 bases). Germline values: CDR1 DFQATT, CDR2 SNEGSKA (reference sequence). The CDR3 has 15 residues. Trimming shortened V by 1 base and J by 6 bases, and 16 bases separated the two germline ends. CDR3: CSARARTPGVQPQHF. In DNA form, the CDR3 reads TGCAGTGCTAGAGCCCGGACCCCGGGGGTTCAGCCCCAGCATTTT.

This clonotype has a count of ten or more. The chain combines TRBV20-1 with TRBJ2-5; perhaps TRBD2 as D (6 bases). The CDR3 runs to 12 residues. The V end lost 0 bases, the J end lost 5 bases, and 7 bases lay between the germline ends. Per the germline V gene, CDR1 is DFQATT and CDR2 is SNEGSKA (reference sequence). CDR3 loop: CSAREAGETQYF. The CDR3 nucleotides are TGCAGTGCTAGAGAGGCGGGGGAGACCCAGTACTTC.

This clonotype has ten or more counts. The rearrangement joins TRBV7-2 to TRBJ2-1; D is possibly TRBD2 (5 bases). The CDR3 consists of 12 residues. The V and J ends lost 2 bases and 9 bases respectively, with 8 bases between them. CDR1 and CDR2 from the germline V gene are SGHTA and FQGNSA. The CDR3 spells CASSLISVEQFF. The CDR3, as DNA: TGTGCCAGCAGCTTAATTAGCGTTGAGCAGTTCTTC.

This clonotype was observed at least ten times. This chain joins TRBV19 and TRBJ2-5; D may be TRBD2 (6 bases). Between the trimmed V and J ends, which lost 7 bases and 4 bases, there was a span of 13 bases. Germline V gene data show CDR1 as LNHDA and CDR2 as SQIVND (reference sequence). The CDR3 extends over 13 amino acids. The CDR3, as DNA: TGTGCCAGTAAGGGCGGGGAACGAGAGACCCAGTACTTC. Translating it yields CASKGGERETQYF. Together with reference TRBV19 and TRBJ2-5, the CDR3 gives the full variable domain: DGGITQSPKYLFRKEGQNVTLSCEQNLNHDAMYWYRQDPGQGLRLIYYSQIVNDFQKGDIAEGYSVSREKKESFPLTVTSAQKNPTAFYLCASKGGERETQYFGPGTRLLVL.

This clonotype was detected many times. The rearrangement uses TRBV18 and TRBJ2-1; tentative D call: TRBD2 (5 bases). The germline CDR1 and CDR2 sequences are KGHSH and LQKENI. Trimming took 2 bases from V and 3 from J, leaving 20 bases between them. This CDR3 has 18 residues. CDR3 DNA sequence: TGTGCCAGCTCACCATCCGAGAAGCGGAGATCGATCTACAATGAGCAGTTCTTC. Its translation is CASSPSEKRRSIYNEQFF.

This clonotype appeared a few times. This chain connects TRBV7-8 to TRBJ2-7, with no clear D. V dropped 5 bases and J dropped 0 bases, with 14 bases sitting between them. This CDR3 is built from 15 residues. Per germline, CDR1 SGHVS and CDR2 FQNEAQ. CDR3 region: CASSTSSGSSYEQYF. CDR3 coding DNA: TGTGCCAGCAGCACTTCGTCCGGGTCCTCCTACGAGCAGTACTTC.

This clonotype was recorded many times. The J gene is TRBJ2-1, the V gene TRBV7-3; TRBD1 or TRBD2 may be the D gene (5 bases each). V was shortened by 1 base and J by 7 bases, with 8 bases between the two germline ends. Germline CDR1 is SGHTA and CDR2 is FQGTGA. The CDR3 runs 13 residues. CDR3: CASSLMWGNEQFF. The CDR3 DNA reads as TGTGCCAGCAGCTTAATGTGGGGGAATGAGCAGTTCTTC.

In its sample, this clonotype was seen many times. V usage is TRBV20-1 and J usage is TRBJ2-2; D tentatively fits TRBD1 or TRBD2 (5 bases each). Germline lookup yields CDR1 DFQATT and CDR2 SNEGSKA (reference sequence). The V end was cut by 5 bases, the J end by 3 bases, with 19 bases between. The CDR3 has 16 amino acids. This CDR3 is CSASVADGAYTGELFF. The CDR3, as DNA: TGCAGTGCTTCGGTGGCGGACGGGGCTTACACCGGGGAGCTGTTTTTT.

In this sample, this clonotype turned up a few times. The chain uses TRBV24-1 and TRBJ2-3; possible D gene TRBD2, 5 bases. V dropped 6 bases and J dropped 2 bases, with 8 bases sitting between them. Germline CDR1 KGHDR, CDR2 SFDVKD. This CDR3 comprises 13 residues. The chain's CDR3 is CATSTGNTDTQYF. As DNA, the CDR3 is TGTGCCACCAGTACGGGGAACACAGATACGCAGTATTTT.

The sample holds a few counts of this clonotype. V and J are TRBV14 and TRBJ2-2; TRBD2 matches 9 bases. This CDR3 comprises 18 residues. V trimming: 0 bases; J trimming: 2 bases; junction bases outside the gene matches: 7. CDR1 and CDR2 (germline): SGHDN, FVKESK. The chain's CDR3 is CASSQDWASGTNTGELFF. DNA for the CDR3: TGTGCCAGCAGCCAAGATTGGGCTAGCGGGACAAACACCGGGGAGCTGTTTTTT.

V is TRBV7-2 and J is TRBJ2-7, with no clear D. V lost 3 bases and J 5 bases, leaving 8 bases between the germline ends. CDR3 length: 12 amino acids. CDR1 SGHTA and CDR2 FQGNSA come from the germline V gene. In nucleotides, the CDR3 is TGTGCCAGCAGCTTGCTCATGAACGAGCAGTACTTC. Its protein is CASSLLMNEQYF.

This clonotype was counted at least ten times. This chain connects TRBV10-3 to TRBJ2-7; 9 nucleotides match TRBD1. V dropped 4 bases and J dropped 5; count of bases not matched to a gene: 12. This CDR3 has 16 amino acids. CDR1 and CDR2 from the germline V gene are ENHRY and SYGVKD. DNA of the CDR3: TGTGCCATCAGTGTTGGGCCCCCGGACAGGGGTGACGAGCAGTACTTC. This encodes CAISVGPPDRGDEQYF.

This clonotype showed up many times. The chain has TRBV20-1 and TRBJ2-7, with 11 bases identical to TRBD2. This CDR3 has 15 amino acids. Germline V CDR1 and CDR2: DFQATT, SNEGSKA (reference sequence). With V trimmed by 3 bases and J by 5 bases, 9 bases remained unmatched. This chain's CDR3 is CSARLSGRAGDEQYF. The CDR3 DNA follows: TGCAGTGCTAGGCTTAGCGGGAGGGCGGGGGACGAGCAGTACTTC.

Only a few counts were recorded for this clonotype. As DNA, the CDR3 is TGTGCCAGCAGTCCCGGGACAGGGACTAATCAGCCCCAGCATTTT. This codes for CASSPGTGTNQPQHF. The rearrangement joins TRBV28 to TRBJ1-5; 9 bases map to TRBD1. This CDR3 is 15 amino acids long. CDR1 is MDHEN, CDR2 SYDVKM, per germline. Trimming cost V 5 bases and J 4 bases; bases outside gene matches: 6. The full variable domain, in which reference TRBV28 and TRBJ1-5 provide the parts outside the CDR3, is DVKVTQSSRYLVKRTGEKVFLECVQDMDHENMFWYRQDPGLGLRLIYFSYDVKMKEKGDIPEGYSVSREKKERFSLILESASTNQTSMYLCASSPGTGTNQPQHFGDGTRLSIL.

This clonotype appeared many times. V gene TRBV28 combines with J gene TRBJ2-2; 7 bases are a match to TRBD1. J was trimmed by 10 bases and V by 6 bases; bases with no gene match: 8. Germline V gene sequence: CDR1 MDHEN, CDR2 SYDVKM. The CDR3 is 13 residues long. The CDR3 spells CASRPQGTPELFF. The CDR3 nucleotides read TGTGCCAGCAGACCACAGGGGACCCCGGAGCTGTTTTTT.

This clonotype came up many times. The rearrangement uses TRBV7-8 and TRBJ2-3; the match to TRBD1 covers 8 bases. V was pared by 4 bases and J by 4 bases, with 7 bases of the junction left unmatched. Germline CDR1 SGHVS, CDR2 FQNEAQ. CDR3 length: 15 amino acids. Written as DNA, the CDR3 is TGTGCCAGCAGCTCGTGGACAGGGTGGGCAGATACGCAGTATTTT. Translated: CASSSWTGWADTQYF.

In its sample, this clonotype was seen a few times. CDR3 sequence (DNA): TGCGCCAGCAGCCGGGCTGAATCCAAAAACATTCAGTACTTC. Protein: CASSRAESKNIQYF. J is TRBJ2-4 and V is TRBV5-1; D is undetermined. Per the germline V gene, CDR1 is SGHRS and CDR2 is YFSETQ. V was pared by 4 bases and J by 2 bases, with 10 bases between. This CDR3 comprises 14 residues.

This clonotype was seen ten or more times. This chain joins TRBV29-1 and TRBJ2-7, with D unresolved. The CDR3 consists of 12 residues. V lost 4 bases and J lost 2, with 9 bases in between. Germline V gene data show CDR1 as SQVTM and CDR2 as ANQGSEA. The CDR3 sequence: CSVAAGPYEQYF. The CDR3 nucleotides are TGCAGCGTTGCTGCAGGCCCCTACGAGCAGTACTTC.

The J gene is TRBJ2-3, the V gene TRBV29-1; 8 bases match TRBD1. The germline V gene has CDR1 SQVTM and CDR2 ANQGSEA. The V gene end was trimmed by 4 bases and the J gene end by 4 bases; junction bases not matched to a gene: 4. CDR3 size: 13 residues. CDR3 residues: CSVARGRADTQYF. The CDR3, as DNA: TGCAGCGTTGCCAGGGGGCGCGCAGATACGCAGTATTTT.

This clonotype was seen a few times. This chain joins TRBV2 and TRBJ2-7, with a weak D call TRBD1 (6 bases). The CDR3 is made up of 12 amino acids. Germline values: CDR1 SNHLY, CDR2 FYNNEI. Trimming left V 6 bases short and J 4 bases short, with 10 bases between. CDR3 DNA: TGTGCCAGCAGGGAACAGGGATACGAGCAGTACTTC. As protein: CASREQGYEQYF.

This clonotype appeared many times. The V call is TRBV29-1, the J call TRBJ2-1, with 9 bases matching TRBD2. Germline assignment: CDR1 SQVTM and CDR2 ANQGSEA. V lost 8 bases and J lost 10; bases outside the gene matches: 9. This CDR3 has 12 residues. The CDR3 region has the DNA TGCAGCTCCTCCTTAGCGGGAGAAGAGCAGTTCTTC. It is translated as CSSSLAGEEQFF.

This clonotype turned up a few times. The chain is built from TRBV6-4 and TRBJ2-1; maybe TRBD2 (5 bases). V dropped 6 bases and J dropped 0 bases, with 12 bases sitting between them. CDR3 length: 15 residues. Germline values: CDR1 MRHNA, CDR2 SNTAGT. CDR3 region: CASSHDGNSYNEQFF. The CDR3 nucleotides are TGTGCCAGCAGCCATGACGGGAACTCCTACAATGAGCAGTTCTTC.